The 32 T cell receptor beta chains below were found in one sample sequenced in a study of patients and donors after allogeneic stem cell transplantation. TCRdb independently ran MiXCR on the RT-PCR reads; one entry per CDR3 protein. The table has about 160,000 distinct CDR3 sequences, 20% to 25% seen once. Sequenced sample: blood, either unsorted or a sorted T cell fraction (not recorded which). These receptors came from a human donor who was either an allogeneic HSCT recipient or a stem cell or donor lymphocyte infusion donor (not recorded which). It is not recorded whose cells these are; they may come from a transplant donor.

V is TRBV29-1 and J is TRBJ2-1, with TRBD2 matching 10 bases. Germline loops: CDR1 SQVTM, CDR2 ANQGSEA. The CDR3 consists of 13 residues. In DNA, the CDR3 is TGCCTTGTGGGACTAGCGCAGTACAATGAGCAGTTCTTC. Protein: CLVGLAQYNEQFF.

In nucleotides, the CDR3 is TGTGCCAGCAGCTTGGCGCGGTTTCCGGGACAGGTTGTCACTGAAGCTTTCTTT. Translating gives CASSLARFPGQVVTEAFF. The chain joins TRBV7-2 to TRBJ1-1, with TRBD1 matching 8 bases. V lost 3 bases, J lost 4 bases, and 16 bases stayed unmatched. Germline loops: CDR1 SGHTA, CDR2 FQGNSA. The CDR3 contains 18 residues.

This clonotype was seen a handful of times. The gene calls are TRBV12-5 and TRBJ1-5; D unresolved. The germline gives CDR1 LGHNT, CDR2 FRNRAP. CDR3 length: 16 residues. Trimming took off 1 base at V and 0 bases at J, with 10 bases between the two ends. CDR3 DNA: TGTGCTAGTGGTTTGGGGCTTTGGGGTAGCAATCAGCCCCAGCATTTT. This sequence encodes CASGLGLWGSNQPQHF.

This clonotype was counted only a few times. The J gene is TRBJ1-1, the V gene TRBV6-5; D remains unclear. The CDR3 totals 15 residues. V dropped 2 bases and J dropped 0 bases, with 10 bases sitting between them. The germline V gene has CDR1 MNHEY and CDR2 SVGAGI. CDR3 nucleotides: TGTGCCAGCAGTTACGGAGGGCTAATGAACACTGAAGCTTTCTTT. It yields the protein CASSYGGLMNTEAFF.

The chain combines TRBV9 with TRBJ2-7; the D gene could be TRBD1 or TRBD2 (5 bases each). V was trimmed by 2 bases and J by 1 base, leaving 13 bases between them. The CDR3 consists of 15 residues. Germline assignment: CDR1 SGDLS and CDR2 YYNGEE. CDR3 sequence: CASSVHGDGSYEQYF. DNA of the CDR3: TGTGCCAGCAGCGTCCACGGGGACGGATCCTACGAGCAGTACTTC.

The rearrangement links TRBV12-3 or TRBV12-4 to TRBJ2-3; D gene ambiguous. Trimming stripped 7 bases from V and 0 bases from J, with 5 bases between. This CDR3 comprises 12 residues. The CDR3 protein is CASTHSTDTQYF. Here the CDR3 DNA reads TGTGCCAGCACCCACAGCACAGATACGCAGTATTTT.

There are a few counts of this clonotype. V is TRBV7-9 and J is TRBJ2-7; D is undetermined. Trimming stripped 4 bases from V and 0 bases from J, with 7 bases between. The germline gives CDR1 SEHNR, CDR2 FQNEAQ (reference sequence). This CDR3 contains 13 residues. The CDR3 loop is CASSSDGSYEQYF. DNA of the CDR3: TGTGCCAGCAGCTCAGACGGCTCCTACGAGCAGTACTTC.

The chain joins TRBV10-3 to TRBJ2-7; D is unclear. Trimming shortened V by 3 bases and J by 3 bases, and 3 bases separated the two germline ends. This CDR3 has 11 amino acids. Germline assignment: CDR1 ENHRY and CDR2 SYGVKD. The CDR3 nucleotides read TGTGCCATCAGTGACAGCTACGAGCAGTACTTC. Amino acids: CAISDSYEQYF.

The chain couples TRBV9 to TRBJ2-3; D not resolved. This CDR3 is 14 amino acids long. The V gene lost 3 bases and the J gene lost 2 bases, with 10 bases spanning the gap. Per the germline V gene, CDR1 is SGDLS and CDR2 is YYNGEE. Written as DNA, the CDR3 is TGTGCCAGCAGCGAATCCAGCTACACAGATACGCAGTATTTT. Encoded protein: CASSESSYTDTQYF. Supplemented by reference TRBV9 and TRBJ2-3, the full variable domain reads DSGVTQTPKHLITATGQRVTLRCSPRSGDLSVYWYQQSLDQGLQFLIQYYNGEERAKGNILERFSAQQFPDLHSELNLSSLELGDSALYFCASSESSYTDTQYFGPGTRLTVL.

This clonotype was seen a handful of times. The genes are TRBV13 and TRBJ1-2; D gene ambiguous. V was trimmed by 1 base and J by 2 bases, leaving 8 bases between them. This CDR3 has 14 residues. Germline-derived CDR1 and CDR2 are PRHDT and FYEKMQ (reference sequence). This CDR3 is CASSLVRENYGYTF. The CDR3 bases are TGTGCCAGCAGCTTAGTTAGAGAAAACTATGGCTACACCTTC. Variable domain in full (rest from reference TRBV13 and TRBJ1-2): AAGVIQSPRHLIKEKRETATLKCYPIPRHDTVYWYQQGPGQDPQFLISFYEKMQSDKGSIPDRFSAQQFSDYHSELNMSSLELGDSALYFCASSLVRENYGYTFGSGTRLTVV.

This chain connects TRBV5-1 to TRBJ1-1, with D hard to call. CDR1 is SGHRS, CDR2 YFSETQ, per germline. The CDR3 has 13 amino acids. Trimming stripped 6 bases from V and 0 bases from J, with 9 bases between. The CDR3 bases are TGCGCCAGCAAAGTCTTTATGAACACTGAAGCTTTCTTT. Its translation is CASKVFMNTEAFF.

The chain carries TRBV6-1 and TRBJ1-2; 9 bases map to TRBD1. The germline V gene has CDR1 MNHNS and CDR2 SASEGT. CDR3 size: 14 residues. V lost 4 bases to trimming and J lost 8 bases; unmatched junction nucleotides: 8. The CDR3 is CASSAPGQGGGYTF. CDR3 nucleotide sequence: TGTGCCAGCAGTGCCCCGGGACAGGGTGGCGGCTACACCTTC.

This clonotype was counted only a few times. The V and J genes are TRBV7-6 and TRBJ1-4, with TRBD1 matching over 10 bases. The CDR3 runs 15 residues. The ends lost 5 bases at V and 9 bases at J; junction bases unmatched: 9. The germline V gene has CDR1 SGHVS and CDR2 FNYEAQ. DNA for the CDR3: TGTGCCAGCAGCAAGGACAGGACAGGGGGTAAAAAACTGTTTTTT. It is translated as CASSKDRTGGKKLFF.

This clonotype was picked up a small number of times. The chain recombines TRBV10-3 with TRBJ2-3; D gene uncertain. This CDR3 is 17 amino acids long. Per germline, CDR1 ENHRY and CDR2 SYGVKD. V lost 4 bases to trimming and J lost 0 bases, with 17 bases between them. The CDR3, as DNA: TGTGCCATCAGTGGTGATAGCTACGCTCCTAGCACAGATACGCAGTATTTT. This translates into CAISGDSYAPSTDTQYF.

V gene TRBV5-5 combines with J gene TRBJ2-1; D unclear. V gave up 4 bases and J gave up 0 bases, with 20 bases separating them. The germline V gene encodes CDR1 SGHKS and CDR2 YYEKEE (reference sequence). The CDR3 sequence is 18 residues long. The CDR3 loop is CASSPLGAVPGSYNEQFF. Here the CDR3 DNA reads TGTGCCAGCAGCCCGCTAGGTGCGGTTCCGGGCTCCTACAATGAGCAGTTCTTC. Complete variable domain (other parts from reference TRBV5-5 and TRBJ2-1): DAGVTQSPTHLIKTRGQQVTLRCSPISGHKSVSWYQQVLGQGPQFIFQYYEKEERGRGNFPDRFSARQFPNYSSELNVNALLLGDSALYLCASSPLGAVPGSYNEQFFGPGTRLTVL.

The chain recombines TRBV20-1 with TRBJ1-4; a weak D match, TRBD1 (6 bases). The CDR3 totals 15 residues. Trimming left V 6 bases short and J 8 bases short, with 22 bases between. CDR1 and CDR2 (germline): DFQATT, SNEGSKA (reference sequence). The CDR3 coding sequence is TGCAGTGCGAAAAGCTCACAGGGTGGACGAGAAAAACTGTTTTTT. The encoded protein is CSAKSSQGGREKLFF.

This clonotype turned up a few times. V usage is TRBV7-9 and J usage is TRBJ1-1, with no clear D. CDR1 SEHNR and CDR2 FQNEAQ come from the germline V gene (reference sequence). V lost 0 bases and J 0 bases, leaving 8 bases between the germline ends. The CDR3 is 15 residues long. The CDR3 region is CASSLAPTLNTEAFF. The CDR3 DNA reads as TGTGCCAGCAGCTTAGCGCCCACTCTGAACACTGAAGCTTTCTTT.

This rearrangement joins TRBV24-1 to TRBJ2-1, with TRBD2 matching over 10 bases. The germline CDR1 and CDR2 sequences are KGHDR and SFDVKD. After removal of 0 bases from V and 9 bases from J, the junction contained 4 bases not matched to a gene. This CDR3 comprises 15 residues. CDR3 region: CATSDLPSGSGEQFF. CDR3 coding DNA: TGTGCCACCAGTGATTTGCCTAGCGGGAGTGGTGAGCAGTTCTTC.

This chain uses TRBV4-1 with TRBJ2-1, with 7 bases identical to TRBD1. The germline gives CDR1 MGHRA, CDR2 YSYEKL. V was clipped by 2 bases and J by 1 base; unmatched bases: 5. The CDR3 is 16 amino acids. As DNA, the CDR3 is TGCGCCAGCAGCCAACCTCGACAGGGATCCTACAATGAGCAGTTCTTC. It codes for CASSQPRQGSYNEQFF.

The gene calls are TRBV7-9 and TRBJ1-5; D is possibly TRBD1 (6 bases). Looked up from germline, CDR1 is SEHNR and CDR2 is FQNEAQ (reference sequence). CDR3 length: 14 amino acids. The V end lost 0 bases, the J end lost 7 bases, and 10 bases lay between the germline ends. As DNA, the CDR3 is TGTGCCAGCAGCTTAGCGAAGGGGGGACAGCCCCAGCATTTT. Translated, it gives CASSLAKGGQPQHF.

This sequence joins TRBV10-3 and TRBJ2-6; D is undetermined. V lost 10 bases and J lost 0, with 10 bases in between. The CDR3 totals 14 residues. In germline, CDR1 is ENHRY, CDR2 SYGVKD. The CDR3 region is CATTVFSGANVLTF. The CDR3 DNA is TGTGCCACCACAGTTTTCTCTGGGGCCAACGTCCTGACTTTC.

In its sample, this clonotype was seen many times. This chain joins TRBV24-1 and TRBJ1-4; TRBD1 is a possible D gene (6 bases). Trimming took 1 base from V and 4 from J, leaving 12 bases between them. Germline V lookup: CDR1 KGHDR, CDR2 SFDVKD. This CDR3 comprises 16 residues. CDR3 sequence (DNA): TGTGCCACCAGTGATTTTACGGACAGCGTTAATGAAAAACTGTTTTTT. Protein: CATSDFTDSVNEKLFF.

This clonotype was recorded a few times. The chain couples TRBV2 to TRBJ2-7, with D hard to call. The CDR3 contains 13 residues. The V gene lost 7 bases and the J gene lost 7 bases, with 17 bases spanning the gap. Germline loops: CDR1 SNHLY, CDR2 FYNNEI. CDR3 DNA sequence: TGTGCCAGCAAGGATCGCGGAATATTGGAGCAGTACTTC. It translates to CASKDRGILEQYF.

V usage is TRBV2 and J usage is TRBJ2-7, with D perhaps matching TRBD1 (6 bases). The germline V gene encodes CDR1 SNHLY and CDR2 FYNNEI. This CDR3 has 15 residues. Trimming left V 8 bases short and J 3 bases short, with 20 bases between. CDR3 bases: TGTGCCAGCTTACAGGGATTTGGCGTTGGCTACGAGCAGTACTTC. Encoded protein: CASLQGFGVGYEQYF. Using reference TRBV2 and TRBJ2-7 for the parts outside the CDR3, the full variable domain is EPEVTQTPSHQVTQMGQEVILRCVPISNHLYFYWYRQILGQKVEFLVSFYNNEISEKSEIFDDQFSVERPDGSNFTLKIRSTKLEDSAMYFCASLQGFGVGYEQYFGPGTRLTVT.

This rearrangement joins TRBV20-1 to TRBJ2-3, with a possible D match to TRBD2 (7 bases). CDR1 and CDR2 from the germline V gene are DFQATT and SNEGSKA (reference sequence). Trimming took 1 base from V and 0 from J, leaving 20 bases between them. The CDR3 has 18 amino acids. The CDR3 here is CSARVAGARTLSTDTQYF. The CDR3 DNA sequence: TGCAGTGCTAGAGTGGCGGGGGCCCGTACATTAAGCACAGATACGCAGTATTTT.

This clonotype occurred a few times. This chain connects TRBV20-1 to TRBJ1-5; D not certain. Trimming removed 3 bases at V and 2 bases at J, with 11 bases between. Looked up from germline, CDR1 is DFQATT and CDR2 is SNEGSKA (reference sequence). This CDR3 has 14 residues. CDR3 sequence: CSASTADRNQPQHF. CDR3 nucleotide sequence: TGCAGTGCTAGTACGGCAGATCGCAATCAGCCCCAGCATTTT.

This clonotype was seen a few times. The chain combines TRBV25-1 with TRBJ1-1; D gene ambiguous. Trimming took 3 bases from V and 1 from J, leaving 6 bases between them. The CDR3 runs 13 residues. Germline V lookup: CDR1 MGHDK, CDR2 SYGVNS. The chain's CDR3 is CASSDMGNTEAFF. CDR3 sequence (DNA): TGTGCCAGCAGTGATATGGGGAACACTGAAGCTTTCTTT.

This chain links TRBV7-2 with TRBJ1-2; 10 bases fit TRBD1. Germline lookup yields CDR1 SGHTA and CDR2 FQGNSA. Trimming took 5 bases from V and 5 from J; bases not matched to a gene: 2. CDR3 length: 13 amino acids. The CDR3 spells CASSEDRGYGYTF. CDR3 DNA: TGTGCCAGCAGCGAGGACAGGGGGTATGGCTACACCTTC. The full variable domain, in which reference TRBV7-2 and TRBJ1-2 provide the parts outside the CDR3, is GAGVSQSPSNKVTEKGKDVELRCDPISGHTALYWYRQSLGQGLEFLIYFQGNSAPDKSGLPSDRFSAERTGGSVSTLTIQRTQQEDSAVYLCASSEDRGYGYTFGSGTRLTVV.

V and J are TRBV20-1 and TRBJ2-1; 8 bases are a match to TRBD2. V was pared by 5 bases and J by 8 bases, with 11 bases of the junction left unmatched. The germline gives CDR1 DFQATT, CDR2 SNEGSKA (reference sequence). The CDR3 is made up of 14 amino acids. The CDR3 reads CSAPRLASQDEQFF. CDR3 coding DNA: TGCAGTGCTCCTCGACTAGCGTCGCAAGATGAGCAGTTCTTC.

This clonotype was counted between two and nine times. The chain employs TRBV7-9 and TRBJ2-1; possibly TRBD2 for D (5 bases). The germline V gene has CDR1 SEHNR and CDR2 FQNEAQ (reference sequence). V lost 5 bases and J lost 6, with 8 bases in between. This CDR3 region has 12 residues. This chain's CDR3 is CASSPTSNEQFF. The DNA for the CDR3 is TGTGCCAGCAGCCCAACTAGCAATGAGCAGTTCTTC.

This chain joins TRBV30 and TRBJ2-7; 13 bases are shared with TRBD2. Germline CDR1 GTSNPN, CDR2 SVGIG (reference sequence). This CDR3 region has 14 residues. After removal of 1 base from V and 6 bases from J, the junction contained 3 bases not matched to a gene. The CDR3 coding sequence is TGTGCCTGGAGTGGACTAGCGGGAGGCTCCGAGCAGTACTTC. This translates into CAWSGLAGGSEQYF.

This clonotype was counted between two and nine times. The chain employs TRBV9 and TRBJ1-5; D may be TRBD1 (6 bases). The CDR3 is 14 residues long. Trimming cost V 1 base and J 8 bases, with 13 bases left between them. Germline V gene data show CDR1 as SGDLS and CDR2 as YYNGEE. Here the CDR3 reads CASSVNPGGEPQHF. The CDR3 DNA reads TGTGCCAGCAGCGTAAACCCGGGGGGCGAGCCCCAGCATTTT.